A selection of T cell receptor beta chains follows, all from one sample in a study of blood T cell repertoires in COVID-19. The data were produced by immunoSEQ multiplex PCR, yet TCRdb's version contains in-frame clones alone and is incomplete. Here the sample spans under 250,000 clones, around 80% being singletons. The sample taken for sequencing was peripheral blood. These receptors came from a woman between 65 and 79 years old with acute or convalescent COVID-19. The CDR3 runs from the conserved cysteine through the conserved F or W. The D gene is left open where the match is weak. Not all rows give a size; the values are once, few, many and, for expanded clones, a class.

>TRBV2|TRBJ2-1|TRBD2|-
TGTGCCAGCAGTGAAGGTGCTAGCGGGAGCGATGAGCAGTTCTTC
CASSEGASGSDEQFF
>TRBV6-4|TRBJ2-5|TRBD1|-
TGTGCCAGCAGTGAGATTCAGGGGGCCACCCAGTACTTC
CASSEIQGATQYF
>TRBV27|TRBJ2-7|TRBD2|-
TGTGCCAGCAGCCCCGGGACTACTAGCTACGAGCAGTACTTC
CASSPGTTSYEQYF
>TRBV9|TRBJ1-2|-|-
TGTGCCAGCAGCGTTAGCCCGACAGGCGGCTACACCTTC
CASSVSPTGGYTF
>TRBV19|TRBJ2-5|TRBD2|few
TGTGCCAGTAGTCCGGGACTAGCGGACCAAGAGACCCAGTACTTC
CASSPGLADQETQYF
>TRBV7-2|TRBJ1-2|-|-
TGTGCCAGCAGCTTAGACACGGGGAGTGTTAGGAGCTACACCTTC
CASSLDTGSVRSYTF
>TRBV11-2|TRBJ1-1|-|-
TGTGCCAGCAGCCCCCAGGGAGGGGACACTGAAGCTTTCTTT
CASSPQGGDTEAFF
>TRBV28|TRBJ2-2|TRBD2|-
TGTGCCAGCAGTTTCCGGACTAGCGGAACGATTTTCAGAACGAACACCGGGGAGCTGTTTTTT
CASSFRTSGTIFRTNTGELFF
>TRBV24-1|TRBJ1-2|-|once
TGTGCCACCAGTGATTTTCGTCTCGGGGTCTATGGCTACACCTTC
CATSDFRLGVYGYTF
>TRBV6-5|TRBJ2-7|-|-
TGTGCCAGCAGTTACGGGACTCCCTACGAGCAGTACTTC
CASSYGTPYEQYF
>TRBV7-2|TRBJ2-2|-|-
TGTGCCAGCACCGAATCTGGGGCTGCCGCGAACACCGGGGAGCTGTTTTTT
CASTESGAAANTGELFF
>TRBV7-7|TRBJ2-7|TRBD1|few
TGTGCTAGCAGCTTAGAATATAATTGGGACAGAATCTACGAGCAGTACTTC
CASSLEYNWDRIYEQYF
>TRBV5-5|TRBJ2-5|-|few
TGTGCCAGCAGCTTGGGTGCGGGCCAAGAAGAGACCCAGTACTTC
CASSLGAGQEETQYF
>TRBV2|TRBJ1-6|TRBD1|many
TGTGCCAGCAGTATCCGGGACAGGGGGAGATCACCCCTCCACTTT
CASSIRDRGRSPLHF
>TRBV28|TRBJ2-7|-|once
TGTGCCAGCAGGACCATTTACAGGGAGTACTTC
CASRTIYREYF
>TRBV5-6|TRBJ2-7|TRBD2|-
TGTGCCAGCAGCTCCGGACTAGCGGGAGCTACCTCGCCCTACGAGCAGTACTTC
CASSSGLAGATSPYEQYF
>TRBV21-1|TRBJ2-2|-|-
TGTGCCAGCAGCAAAGATAACAGGGTAGGGAACACCGGGGAGCTGTTTTTT
CASSKDNRVGNTGELFF
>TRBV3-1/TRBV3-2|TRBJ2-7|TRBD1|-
TGTGCCAGCAGCCCTCTAGGGACAGGGGCCGACGAGCAGTACTTC
CASSPLGTGADEQYF
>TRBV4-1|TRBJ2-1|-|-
TGCGCCAGCAGCCAAGATCGTGGATCCAGGTTTGAGCAGTTCTTC
CASSQDRGSRFEQFF
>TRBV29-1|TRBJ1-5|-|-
TGCAGCGTTGCAGTCGGGGGCAATCAGCCCCAGCATTTT
CSVAVGGNQPQHF
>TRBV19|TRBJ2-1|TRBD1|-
TGTGCCAGTAGTATAAGTCCCACAGGGGGTTCGTACAATGAGCAGTTCTTC
CASSISPTGGSYNEQFF
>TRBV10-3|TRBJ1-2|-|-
TGTGCCATCAGTATAGACAGTAACTATGGCTACACCTTC
CAISIDSNYGYTF
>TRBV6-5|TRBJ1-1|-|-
TGTGCCAGCACCCCCCCCCGGGCAGGGGTCACTGAAGCTTTCTTT
CASTPPRAGVTEAFF